This record looks at one T cell receptor (beta chain) sequence and its context. Across about two dozen US areas, participants ranged in age from 18 to 89 years. The study assigned cohorts using participant-reported clinical history. This specimen comes from a study of blood T cell repertoires in COVID-19. Here immunoSEQ multiplex PCR was the method, and the copy in TCRdb shows in-frame clones only, minus some. Of some 160,000 clones detected, around 87% appear once; the ten largest clones hold approximately 6.6%. Sequencing used PBMCs or T cells enriched from blood (not recorded which). The receptor comes from a woman aged 45-59 years who had recovered from COVID-19.

The CDR3 DNA reads TGTGCCTCAATGAGACCCTCCGCGGGGGGGCGATCCGAGGAGACCCAGTACTTC. This gives the protein CASMRPSAGGRSEETQYF. The gene calls are TRBV6-4 and TRBJ2-5, with TRBD2 matching 9 bases. This CDR3 is built from 18 residues. Germline lookup yields CDR1 MRHNA and CDR2 SNTAGT. J gave up 5 bases and V 11 bases, and 24 bases lay outside the gene matches.